The following is a T cell receptor beta chain sequence with its context. No antigen is known for it. Other DNA sequences of this sample code for an identical CDR3. This sample is part of a study of cytomegalovirus exposure and HLA in healthy donors. Germline V gene data show CDR1 as MNHEY and CDR2 as SVGAGI. V shed 8 bases, J shed 2 bases, and the junction held 9 bases outside the gene matches. The CDR3 runs to 15 residues. A multiplex PCR was run with 60 Vbeta primers and 13 Jbeta primers. Clones were read by immunoSEQ multiplex PCR, and TCRdb kept only the in-frame ones, dropping some. This sample carries 100,000 to 150,000 clones, with approximately 1.5% going to the ten biggest clones. Study findings and constraints: The presence/absence work took it that sequencing depth was about the same across donors. As immune exposure information, only CMV serostatus was available.

The chain couples TRBV6-5 to TRBJ1-2; TRBD1 agrees at 9 bases. The TCR sequence derives from a woman aged 40 to 50 in good health and CMV-seronegative. The sequencing sample was made of PBMCs. In nucleotides, the CDR3 is TGTGCCAGCTTCGAGCCGGGACAGGGAAACTATGGCTACACCTTC. Translating it yields CASFEPGQGNYGYTF.